The sequence of this T cell receptor (beta chain) was determined in a study of blood T cells in healthy people across ages. Sample-barcoded 5' priming and a J-beta primer mix drove a second PCR of roughly 6 to 12 cycles. Sequencing recovered at least 2.5 million CDR3-containing paired-end reads from each sample. TCRdb analysed the 5' RACE reads with MiXCR anew, one entry per CDR3 protein. The sample lists 800,000 or so distinct CDR3 sequences; around a quarter were seen once. General observations from the study: The authors considered diversity estimates from one million T cells to be underestimates.

Trimming took 2 bases from V and 3 from J, leaving 20 bases between them. The germline V gene encodes CDR1 MDHEN and CDR2 SYDVKM. The CDR3 is 18 amino acids. Concerning this clonotype itself: No antigen is known for it.

These records were also assigned to another study, of T cells of mothers and their children.

Sample: blood. This chain joins TRBV28 and TRBJ2-1, with a weak D call TRBD2 (6 bases). The source of this sequence is a boy aged 10-17 years in good health. The DNA for the CDR3 is TGTGCCAGCAGTTTACCCTACTCGGCGGGACTCTACTACAATGAGCAGTTCTTC. This encodes CASSLPYSAGLYYNEQFF.